These 23 T cell receptor beta chains were sequenced from one sample in a study of T-cell reconstitution after alpha-beta-depleted transplantation in children. Study-level findings and limits: T-cell numbers and diversity, one year after transplant, stemmed largely from T cells that were newly produced.

Preparation of the TCRbeta library involved a method that used unique molecular identifiers. TCRdb itself ran the PCR reads through MiXCR, one entry per CDR3 protein. This table has about 290,000 distinct CDR3 sequences, 6% to 10% appearing once. What these receptors recognize is not known. This specimen consisted of peripheral blood, obtained 360 days after TCRalphabeta/CD19-depleted stem cell transplant. The receptors originated from a female patient aged 2-15 years who had a stem cell transplant for Fanconi anemia, so the T cells may come from the graft donor.

The V call is TRBV2, the J call TRBJ2-7; D not certain. CDR1 is SNHLY and CDR2 is FYNNEI in the germline V gene. The CDR3 covers 13 residues. CDR3 amino acids: CDSSELLLYEQYV. The CDR3 region has the DNA TGTGACAGCAGTGAATTATTACTCTACGAGCAGTACGTC.

This clonotype was seen at least ten times. The chain joins TRBV28 to TRBJ2-5; the match to TRBD1 covers 9 bases. CDR1 and CDR2 from the germline V gene are MDHEN and SYDVKM. The length of the CDR3 is 15 residues. The ends lost 0 bases at V and 5 bases at J; junction bases unmatched: 4. CDR3 protein: CASSLWGQGGETQYF. The CDR3 coding sequence is TGTGCCAGCAGTTTATGGGGACAGGGAGGCGAGACCCAGTACTTC.

This clonotype was observed a handful of times. The V call is TRBV5-1, the J call TRBJ1-2; D unclear. The germline V gene has CDR1 SGHRS and CDR2 YFSETQ. The length of the CDR3 is 13 residues. V lost 3 bases and J lost 0, with 6 bases in between. CDR3 DNA: TGCGCCAGCAGCTACTACTCTAACTATGGCTACACCTTC. Protein product: CASSYYSNYGYTF.

This clonotype was counted at least ten times. The chain uses TRBV9 and TRBJ2-5; D remains unclear. CDR3 length: 12 residues. Germline assignment: CDR1 SGDLS and CDR2 YYNGEE. The V end was cut by 4 bases, the J end by 5 bases, with 9 bases between. The CDR3 DNA reads as TGTGCCAGCAGCACCCCTGCGGAGACCCAGTACTTC. Translating gives CASSTPAETQYF.

The chain has TRBV9 and TRBJ2-2; TRBD1 agrees at 7 bases. Trimming removed 4 bases from V and 7 bases from J; junction bases left unmatched: 7. This CDR3 is 14 amino acids long. Germline CDR1 SGDLS, CDR2 YYNGEE. CDR3 in amino acids: CASSPRTGGGELFF. Written as DNA, the CDR3 is TGTGCCAGCAGCCCGCGGACAGGAGGCGGGGAGCTGTTTTTT.

V gene TRBV6-1 combines with J gene TRBJ2-7; 8 positions agree with TRBD2. Germline-derived CDR1 and CDR2 are MNHNS and SASEGT. This CDR3 has 17 amino acids. With V trimmed by 4 bases and J by 2 bases, 13 bases remained unmatched. The CDR3, as DNA: TGTGCCAGCAGTGTGGGGCCTAGCGGGTCGCTTACCTACGAGCAGTACGTC. It is translated as CASSVGPSGSLTYEQYV.

This clonotype was picked up a small number of times. The V gene is TRBV28, the J gene TRBJ1-2; 7 bases match TRBD1. CDR1 MDHEN and CDR2 SYDVKM come from the germline V gene. The length of the CDR3 is 14 residues. J gave up 1 base and V 8 bases, and 7 bases lay outside the gene matches. CDR3 bases: TGTGCCAGCGGAGGGGGCGCAAGTAACTATGGCTACACCTTC. Amino acid sequence: CASGGGASNYGYTF.

In its sample, this clonotype was seen many times. The chain carries TRBV5-1 and TRBJ1-1; 9 positions match TRBD1. Losses at the gene ends were 1 base for V and 5 bases for J; bases not matched to a gene: 9. Germline-derived CDR1 and CDR2 are SGHRS and YFSETQ. The CDR3 contains 16 residues. The CDR3 reads CASSLTIGTGSTEAFF. The CDR3, as DNA: TGCGCCAGCAGCTTGACCATTGGGACAGGGTCGACTGAAGCTTTCTTT.

This clonotype has a count of ten or more. CDR3 in amino acids: CASSQDMTAGAANTGELFF. In DNA, the CDR3 is TGCGCCAGCAGCCAAGATATGACTGCAGGGGCCGCGAACACCGGGGAGCTGTTTTTT. The chain recombines TRBV4-3 with TRBJ2-2, with D possibly TRBD1 on 6 matching bases. The V end lost 0 bases, the J end lost 0 bases, and 17 bases lay between the germline ends. The CDR3 sequence is 19 residues long. Germline loops: CDR1 LGHNA, CDR2 YSLEER.

This clonotype was observed at least ten times. The chain couples TRBV9 to TRBJ2-2; D unresolved. The CDR3 covers 13 residues. Germline-derived CDR1 and CDR2 are SGDLS and YYNGEE. V was clipped by 2 bases and J by 1 base, with 3 bases between them. The chain's CDR3 is CASSVQNTGELFF. The DNA of the CDR3 is TGTGCCAGCAGCGTTCAGAACACCGGGGAGCTGTTTTTT. The variable domain in full, completed from reference TRBV9 and TRBJ2-2, reads DSGVTQTPKHLITATGQRVTLRCSPRSGDLSVYWYQQSLDQGLQFLIQYYNGEERAKGNILERFSAQQFPDLHSELNLSSLELGDSALYFCASSVQNTGELFFGEGSRLTVL.

This clonotype was observed at least ten times. Here the CDR3 reads CASSRDSVQETQYF. The CDR3 DNA follows: TGTGCCAGCAGCCGAGACAGCGTACAAGAGACCCAGTACTTC. The chain carries TRBV28 and TRBJ2-5, with D maybe TRBD1 (5 bases). The CDR3 consists of 14 residues. Germline values: CDR1 MDHEN, CDR2 SYDVKM. The V gene lost 6 bases and the J gene lost 2 bases, with 13 bases spanning the gap.

Notes on this clonotype: The junction shows a germline mismatch at one end, possibly a read error. The chain carries TRBV3-1 and TRBJ1-1; maybe TRBD1 (6 bases). This CDR3 region has 17 residues. The germline gives CDR1 LGHDT, CDR2 YNNKEL (reference sequence). The CDR3 sequence is CACSRMTGPTAPTEAFF. CDR3 DNA: TGTGCCTGCAGCCGTATGACAGGTCCAACGGCGCCCACTGAAGCTTTCTTT.

This clonotype turned up a few times. The genes are TRBV6-2 or TRBV6-3 and TRBJ2-1, with a weak D call TRBD2 (5 bases). V lost 5 bases to trimming and J lost 0 bases, with 11 bases between them. Looked up from germline, CDR1 is MNHEY and CDR2 is SVGEGT. This CDR3 is 15 amino acids long. CDR3 DNA: TGTGCCAGCAGTCGCCCCGGGGTCTCCTACAATGAGCAGTTCTTC. Amino acid sequence: CASSRPGVSYNEQFF.

A remark on this clonotype: Possible read error: a much larger clone is one base away. The chain employs TRBV12-3 or TRBV12-4 and TRBJ1-6, with D unclear. The V end was cut by 6 bases, the J end by 9 bases, with 15 bases between. The CDR3 runs to 14 residues. CDR3 coding DNA: TGTGCCAGCAGGGTACTAGGGAACAGTTCACCCCTCCACTTT. It codes for CASRVLGNSSPLHF.

This clonotype was recorded a few times. The gene calls are TRBV19 and TRBJ2-5, with TRBD2 as a possible D gene (6 bases). This CDR3 is built from 13 residues. The V and J ends lost 8 bases and 0 bases respectively, with 10 bases between them. Germline-derived CDR1 and CDR2 are LNHDA and SQIVND (reference sequence). CDR3 protein: CASGSGYQETQYF. DNA of the CDR3: TGTGCCAGTGGGAGCGGGTACCAAGAGACCCAGTACTTC.

In this sample, this clonotype is medium-sized. The chain combines TRBV3-1 with TRBJ2-7; no reliable D call. There are 12 residues in the CDR3. V was trimmed by 2 bases and J by 2 bases, leaving 4 bases between them. Germline CDR1 reads LGHDT; CDR2 reads YNNKEL (reference sequence). CDR3 protein: CASSQTPYEQYF. The CDR3 nucleotides are TGTGCCAGCAGCCAAACCCCCTACGAGCAGTACTTC.

There are many counts of this clonotype. V is TRBV5-1 and J is TRBJ1-6, with 10 bases that match TRBD1. Germline-derived CDR1 and CDR2 are SGHRS and YFSETQ. The V and J ends lost 5 bases and 8 bases, in that order; junction bases with no gene match: 1. This CDR3 has 13 residues. The CDR3 here is CASRGTGDSPLHF. In DNA, the CDR3 is TGCGCCAGCAGAGGGACAGGGGATTCACCCCTCCACTTT.

This clonotype was detected ten times or more. The chain carries TRBV29-1 and TRBJ1-1; D remains unclear. Per the germline V gene, CDR1 is SQVTM and CDR2 is ANQGSEA. The CDR3 is made up of 13 amino acids. The V gene lost 8 bases and the J gene lost 1 base, with 14 bases spanning the gap. In nucleotides, the CDR3 is TGCAGCATCCAGGTACACCAGAACACTGAAGCTTTCTTT. Translating gives CSIQVHQNTEAFF.

Ten or more counts support this clonotype. This chain uses TRBV6-2 or TRBV6-3 with TRBJ2-1, with TRBD1 matching over 7 bases. V shed 6 bases, J shed 2 bases, and the junction held 7 bases outside the gene matches. CDR1 and CDR2 from the germline V gene are MNHEY and SVGEGT. The CDR3 contains 15 residues. In nucleotides, the CDR3 is TGTGCCAGCAGCCCCGACAGGGAACCCTACAATGAGCAGTTCTTC. Translating gives CASSPDREPYNEQFF.

The table lists this clonotype with a few counts. This chain uses TRBV20-1 with TRBJ2-4, with 9 bases lining up with TRBD2. Germline CDR1 and CDR2: DFQATT and SNEGSKA (reference sequence). The junction had 12 bases not matched to a gene; V was cut back by 2 bases and J by 7 bases. This CDR3 has 16 amino acids. CDR3 residues: CSARILRGLASNIQYF. CDR3 in DNA: TGCAGTGCTAGAATACTCAGGGGACTAGCATCGAACATTCAGTACTTC.

This clonotype has only a few counts. The chain combines TRBV7-9 with TRBJ2-7; a weak D match, TRBD2 (6 bases). Germline V gene data show CDR1 as SEHNR and CDR2 as FQNEAQ (reference sequence). This CDR3 has 15 amino acids. V was trimmed by 1 base and J by 2 bases, leaving 12 bases between them. The CDR3 loop reads CASSLVGGIAYEQYF. CDR3 in DNA: TGTGCCAGCAGCTTAGTAGGAGGGATCGCCTACGAGCAGTACTTC.

This clonotype appeared many times. The chain carries TRBV6-5 and TRBJ2-2, with TRBD1 matching over 8 bases. This CDR3 is 16 amino acids long. Germline lookup yields CDR1 MNHEY and CDR2 SVGAGI. The V and J ends lost 4 bases and 5 bases, in that order; junction bases with no gene match: 9. The CDR3 nucleotides are TGTGCCAGCAGTTCCCGGGACAGGAGATTGACCGGGGAGCTGTTTTTT. Translated, it gives CASSSRDRRLTGELFF.

This rearrangement joins TRBV3-1 to TRBJ2-7; D is uncertain. CDR3 length: 13 residues. Germline V CDR1 and CDR2: LGHDT, YNNKEL (reference sequence). V dropped 4 bases and J dropped 4 bases, with 11 bases sitting between them. Here the CDR3 reads CASSRAIGYEQYF. The CDR3 nucleotides are TGTGCCAGCAGCCGGGCAATAGGGTACGAGCAGTACTTC.